This TCR beta chain was captured by sequencing in a study of control samples from healthy donors and cancer patients. With 0 bases removed from V and 9 bases from J, the gap between germline ends came to 12 bases. Germline V gene data show CDR1 as GTSNPN and CDR2 as SVGIG (reference sequence). The CDR3 covers 13 residues. Sequencing was performed with immunoSEQ multiplex PCR; in TCRdb, only in-frame clones are kept and a portion is missing. The top ten hold 8.5% to 10% of the sample, which has roughly 130,000 clones, approximately 90% seen once. This TCR came from a young man in good health. Input material: blood. The rearrangement links TRBV30 to TRBJ2-1, with D perhaps matching TRBD2 (6 bases). In DNA, the CDR3 is TGTGCCTGGAGTGTAGCACGGGGGAGTGAGCAGTTCTTC. It yields the protein CAWSVARGSEQFF.